This T cell receptor beta chain appears in the sequencing data of a study of cytomegalovirus exposure and HLA in healthy donors. General study findings and limits: In a later analysis, TCR beta V- and J-gene trimming was associated with a missense DCLRE1C variant. Presence/absence analysis assumed near-uniform sequencing depth across donors.

This CDR3 contains 15 residues. Germline CDR1 reads ENHRY; CDR2 reads SYGVKD. J lost 1 base, V lost 10 bases, and 10 bases had no gene match. This clone was picked up a small number of times. The antigen is not known. Primers for the PCR totalled 60 Vbeta and 13 Jbeta. Clones were read by immunoSEQ multiplex PCR, and TCRdb kept only the in-frame ones, dropping some. The data contain around 190,000 clones, less than 80% of them singletons. The clonotype originates from a young woman in good health and CMV-seropositive. The V gene is TRBV10-3, the J gene TRBJ2-1, with 7 bases matching TRBD1. The sequencing input was PBMCs. CDR3 amino acids: CATLSTGVSYNEQFF. The CDR3 DNA is TGTGCCACCCTCAGCACAGGGGTTTCCTACAATGAGCAGTTCTTC.